The sequence of this T cell receptor (beta chain) was determined in a study of cytomegalovirus exposure and HLA in healthy donors. Study results and limitations: A further, later analysis showed that HLA-associated TCR beta chains (compared with equally common others) were more clonally expanded. The study listed 164 cytomegalovirus-associated TCR beta chains. Under in vitro conditions, three CMV-associated chains were confirmed as specific for CMV antigens.

The PCR was carried out with 60 Vbeta primers and 13 Jbeta primers. Repertoires were generated with immunoSEQ multiplex PCR, while TCRdb's copy carries only in-frame clones and drops some. The table has more than 95,000 clones, about 70% seen once. This clone was observed a handful of times. Its antigen is still unknown. V trimming: 0 bases; J trimming: 2 bases; junction bases outside the gene matches: 7. Germline V gene lookup returns CDR1 MNHNY and CDR2 SVGAGI (reference sequence). The CDR3 length is 16 residues. The V call is TRBV6-6, the J call TRBJ2-7; 7 bases match TRBD1. The sequenced material came from PBMCs. This clonotype was sampled from a woman aged 70 to 79 in good health and CMV-seropositive. The CDR3 here is CASSYSTQGVAYEQYF. The CDR3, as DNA: TGTGCCAGCAGTTACTCCACTCAGGGGGTGGCCTACGAGCAGTACTTC.